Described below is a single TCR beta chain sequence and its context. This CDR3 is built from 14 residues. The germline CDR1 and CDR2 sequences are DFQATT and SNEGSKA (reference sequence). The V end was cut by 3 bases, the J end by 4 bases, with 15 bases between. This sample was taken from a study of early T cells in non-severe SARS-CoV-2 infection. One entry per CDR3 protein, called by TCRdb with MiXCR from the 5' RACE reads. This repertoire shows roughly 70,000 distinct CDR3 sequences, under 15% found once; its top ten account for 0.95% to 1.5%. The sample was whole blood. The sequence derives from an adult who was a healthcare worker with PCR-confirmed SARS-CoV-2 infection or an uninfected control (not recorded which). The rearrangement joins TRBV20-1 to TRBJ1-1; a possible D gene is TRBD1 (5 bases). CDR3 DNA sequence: TGCAGTGCTAGGGGAGAGGGAGGGGTCACTGAAGCTTTCTTT. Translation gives CSARGEGGVTEAFF.